This T cell receptor (beta chain) is from a study of control samples from healthy donors and cancer patients. Germline-derived CDR1 and CDR2 are MDHEN and SYDVKM. The CDR3 sequence is 14 residues long. Unmatched junction bases numbered 6, after V lost 6 bases and J lost 4 bases. The repertoire was sequenced with immunoSEQ multiplex PCR; TCRdb's copy has only in-frame clones and lacks some. The sample yields 150,000 to 200,000 clones, 70% to 90% seen once. V usage is TRBV28 and J usage is TRBJ1-1; 9 bases fit TRBD1. This sequence was found in a man aged 25 to 40 in good health. Input material: blood. The CDR3 loop reads CASSGTGRGTEAFF. The CDR3 DNA follows: TGTGCCAGCAGCGGGACAGGGAGAGGCACTGAAGCTTTCTTT.